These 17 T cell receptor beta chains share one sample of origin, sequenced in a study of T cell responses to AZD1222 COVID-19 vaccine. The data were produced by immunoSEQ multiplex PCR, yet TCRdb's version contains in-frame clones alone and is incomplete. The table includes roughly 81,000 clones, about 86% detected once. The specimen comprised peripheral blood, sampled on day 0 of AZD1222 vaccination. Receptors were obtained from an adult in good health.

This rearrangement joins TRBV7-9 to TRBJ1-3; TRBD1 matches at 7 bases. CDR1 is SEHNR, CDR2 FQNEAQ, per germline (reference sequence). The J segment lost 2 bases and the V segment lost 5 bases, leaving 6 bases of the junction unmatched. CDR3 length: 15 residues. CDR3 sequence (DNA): TGTGCCAGCAGCCCCCGCGGGACAGCTGGAAACACCATATATTTT. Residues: CASSPRGTAGNTIYF.

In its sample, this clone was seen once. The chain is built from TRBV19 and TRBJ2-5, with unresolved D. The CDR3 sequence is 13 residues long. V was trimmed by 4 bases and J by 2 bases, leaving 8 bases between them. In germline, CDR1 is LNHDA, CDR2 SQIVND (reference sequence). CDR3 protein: CASSTGFQETQYF. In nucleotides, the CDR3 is TGTGCCAGTAGTACGGGTTTTCAAGAGACCCAGTACTTC.

The CDR3 spells CASKLGGSGAYEQYF. The CDR3 DNA is TGTGCCAGCAAGTTGGGGGGGAGTGGAGCCTACGAGCAGTACTTC. This chain uses TRBV2 with TRBJ2-7; TRBD2 matches at 7 bases. V shed 7 bases, J shed 2 bases, and the junction held 11 bases outside the gene matches. CDR3 length: 15 amino acids. The germline gives CDR1 SNHLY, CDR2 FYNNEI. Full variable domain (missing parts from reference TRBV2 and TRBJ2-7): EPEVTQTPSHQVTQMGQEVILRCVPISNHLYFYWYRQILGQKVEFLVSFYNNEISEKSEIFDDQFSVERPDGSNFTLKIRSTKLEDSAMYFCASKLGGSGAYEQYFGPGTRLTVT.

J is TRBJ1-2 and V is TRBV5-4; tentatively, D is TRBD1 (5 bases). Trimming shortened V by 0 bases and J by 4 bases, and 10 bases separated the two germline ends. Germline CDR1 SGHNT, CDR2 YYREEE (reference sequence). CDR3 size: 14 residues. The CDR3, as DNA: TGTGCCAGCAGCTTGGGGGGCTTCGGCTATGGCTACACCTTC. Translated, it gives CASSLGGFGYGYTF.

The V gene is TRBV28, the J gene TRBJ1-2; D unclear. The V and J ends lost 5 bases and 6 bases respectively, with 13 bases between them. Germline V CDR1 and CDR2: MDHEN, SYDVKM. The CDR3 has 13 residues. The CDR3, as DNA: TGTGCCAGCAGTCCGCCCGTCCGTCATGGCTACACCTTC. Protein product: CASSPPVRHGYTF.

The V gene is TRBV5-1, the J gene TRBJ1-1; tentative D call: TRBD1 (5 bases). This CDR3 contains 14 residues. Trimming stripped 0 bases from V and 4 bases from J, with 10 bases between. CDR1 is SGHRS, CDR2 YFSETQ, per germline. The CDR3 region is CASSLGAGSTEAFF. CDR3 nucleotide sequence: TGCGCCAGCAGCTTGGGGGCAGGGAGCACTGAAGCTTTCTTT.

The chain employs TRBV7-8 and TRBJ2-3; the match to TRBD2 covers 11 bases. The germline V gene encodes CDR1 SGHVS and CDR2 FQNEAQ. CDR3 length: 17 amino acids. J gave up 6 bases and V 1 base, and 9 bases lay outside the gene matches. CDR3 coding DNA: TGTGCCAGCAGCTTAGTTAGCGGGAGGGCCAAGGTTGATACGCAGTATTTT. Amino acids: CASSLVSGRAKVDTQYF.

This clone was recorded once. The CDR3 DNA is TGTGCCACCTACGAACAGACAGGGGCCTACAATGAGCAGTTCTTC. Its protein is CATYEQTGAYNEQFF. The chain recombines TRBV28 with TRBJ2-1; 8 bases match TRBD1. Germline lookup yields CDR1 MDHEN and CDR2 SYDVKM. The junction had 10 bases not matched to a gene; V was cut back by 10 bases and J by 2 bases. The length of the CDR3 is 15 residues.

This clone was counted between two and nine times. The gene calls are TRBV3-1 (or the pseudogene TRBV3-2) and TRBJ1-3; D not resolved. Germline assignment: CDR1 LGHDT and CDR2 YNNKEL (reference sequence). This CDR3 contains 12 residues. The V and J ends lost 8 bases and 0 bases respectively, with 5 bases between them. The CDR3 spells CASLSSGNTIYF. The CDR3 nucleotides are TGTGCCAGCCTATCCTCTGGAAACACCATATATTTT.

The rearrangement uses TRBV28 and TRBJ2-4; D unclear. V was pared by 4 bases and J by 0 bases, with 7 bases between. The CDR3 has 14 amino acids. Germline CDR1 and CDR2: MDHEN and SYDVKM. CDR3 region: CASSSRVAKNIQYF. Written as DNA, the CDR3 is TGTGCCAGCAGTTCAAGGGTAGCCAAAAACATTCAGTACTTC.

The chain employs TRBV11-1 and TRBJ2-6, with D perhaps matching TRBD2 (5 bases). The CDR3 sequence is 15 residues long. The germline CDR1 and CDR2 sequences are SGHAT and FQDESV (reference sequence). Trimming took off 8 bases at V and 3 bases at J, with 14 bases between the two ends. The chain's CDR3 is CASCRYRGGANVLTF. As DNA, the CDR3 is TGTGCCAGCTGCCGATACCGGGGTGGGGCCAACGTCCTGACTTTC.

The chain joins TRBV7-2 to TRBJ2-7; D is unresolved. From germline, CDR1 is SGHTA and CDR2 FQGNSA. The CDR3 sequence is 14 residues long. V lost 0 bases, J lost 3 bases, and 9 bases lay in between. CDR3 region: CASSLAATIYEQYF. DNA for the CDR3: TGTGCCAGCAGCTTAGCGGCCACTATCTACGAGCAGTACTTC.

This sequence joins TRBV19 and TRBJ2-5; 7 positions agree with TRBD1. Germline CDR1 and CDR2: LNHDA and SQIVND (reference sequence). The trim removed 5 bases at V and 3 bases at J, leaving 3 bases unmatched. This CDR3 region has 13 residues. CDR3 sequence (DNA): TGTGCCAGTAGTCCAGACAGGGAAGAGACCCAGTACTTC. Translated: CASSPDREETQYF.

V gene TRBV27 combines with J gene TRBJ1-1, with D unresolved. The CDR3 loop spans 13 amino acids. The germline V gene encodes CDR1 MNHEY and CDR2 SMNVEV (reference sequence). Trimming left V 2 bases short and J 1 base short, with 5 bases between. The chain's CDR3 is CASSLAGNTEAFF. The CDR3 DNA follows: TGTGCCAGCAGTTTAGCAGGGAACACTGAAGCTTTCTTT.

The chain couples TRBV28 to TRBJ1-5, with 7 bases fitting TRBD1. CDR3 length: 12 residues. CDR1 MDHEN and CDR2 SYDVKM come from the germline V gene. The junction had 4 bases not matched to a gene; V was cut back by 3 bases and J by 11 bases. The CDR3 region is CASSFDREAQHF. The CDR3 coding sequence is TGTGCCAGCAGTTTTGACAGGGAGGCCCAGCATTTT.

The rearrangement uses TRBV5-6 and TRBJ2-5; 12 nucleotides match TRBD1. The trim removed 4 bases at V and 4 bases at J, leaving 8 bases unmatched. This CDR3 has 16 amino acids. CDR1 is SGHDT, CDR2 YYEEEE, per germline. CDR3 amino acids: CASSRGTGGFGETQYF. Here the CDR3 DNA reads TGTGCCAGCAGCCGCGGGACAGGGGGCTTCGGAGAGACCCAGTACTTC.

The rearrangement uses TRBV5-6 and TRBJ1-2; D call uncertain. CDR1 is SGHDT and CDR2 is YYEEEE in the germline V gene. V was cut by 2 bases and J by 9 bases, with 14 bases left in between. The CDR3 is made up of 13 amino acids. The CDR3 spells CASSLDPLGSYTF. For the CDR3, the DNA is TGTGCCAGCAGCTTAGACCCCCTAGGGAGCTACACCTTC.